The 26 T cell receptor beta chains below all came from one sample that was sequenced in a study of shared clonotypes between healthy human individuals. In the naive CD8 group, cells lacked CD45RO and were positively selected for CCR7, so terminally differentiated effector memory CD45RA+ cells were left out. TCRdb keeps only in-frame clones here, not all; method: immunoSEQ multiplex PCR. The table has about 2.1 million clones, just over 90% seen once. The sample consisted of naive CD8+ T cells from PBMCs. The receptors stem from a man younger than 35 in good health. Some clones in this sample may be carry-over from other donors' samples.

The genes are TRBV28 and TRBJ1-1; 7 bases line up with TRBD1. After removal of 5 bases from V and 0 bases from J, the junction contained 9 bases not matched to a gene. CDR3 size: 16 residues. The germline V gene has CDR1 MDHEN and CDR2 SYDVKM. The CDR3 spells CASSKYRGLMNTEAFF. CDR3 in DNA: TGTGCCAGCAGTAAATACAGGGGTCTCATGAACACTGAAGCTTTCTTT. The full variable domain, completed using reference TRBV28 and TRBJ1-1, is DVKVTQSSRYLVKRTGEKVFLECVQDMDHENMFWYRQDPGLGLRLIYFSYDVKMKEKGDIPEGYSVSREKKERFSLILESASTNQTSMYLCASSKYRGLMNTEAFFGQGTRLTVV.

The gene calls are TRBV4-3 and TRBJ2-7; 8 bases match TRBD2. The CDR3 has 15 residues. Germline V gene lookup returns CDR1 LGHNA and CDR2 YSLEER. J lost 3 bases, V lost 4 bases, and 8 bases had no gene match. CDR3 coding DNA: TGCGCCAGCAGCCCATTAGCGGGATTGGACTACGAGCAGTACTTC. Translated, it gives CASSPLAGLDYEQYF.

The V and J genes are TRBV6-6 and TRBJ2-7; D gene uncertain. The CDR3 consists of 11 residues. V was trimmed by 10 bases and J by 5 bases, leaving 12 bases between them. Germline V gene lookup returns CDR1 MNHNY and CDR2 SVGAGI (reference sequence). CDR3: CATRWVHEQYF. In nucleotides, the CDR3 is TGTGCCACCCGTTGGGTCCACGAGCAGTACTTC.

This sequence joins TRBV28 and TRBJ2-2; a weak D match, TRBD1 (5 bases). The V end was cut by 3 bases, the J end by 0 bases, with 14 bases between. Germline V gene lookup returns CDR1 MDHEN and CDR2 SYDVKM. The CDR3 totals 17 residues. The CDR3 spells CASSFPRVGSNTGELFF. DNA of the CDR3: TGTGCCAGCAGTTTTCCCAGGGTAGGCTCGAACACCGGGGAGCTGTTTTTT.

The chain is built from TRBV9 and TRBJ2-7; 9 nucleotides agree with TRBD2. Per germline, CDR1 SGDLS and CDR2 YYNGEE. The CDR3 totals 16 residues. Unmatched junction bases numbered 4, after V lost 0 bases and J lost 0 bases. The CDR3 loop reads CASSVDSGGYSYEQYF. CDR3 sequence (DNA): TGTGCCAGCAGCGTAGACAGCGGGGGGTACTCCTACGAGCAGTACTTC.

The chain couples TRBV29-1 to TRBJ2-1, with 7 bases that match TRBD1. This CDR3 has 14 amino acids. Germline-derived CDR1 and CDR2 are SQVTM and ANQGSEA. The V segment lost 1 base and the J segment 6 bases; nucleotides outside the gene matches: 6. The CDR3 DNA reads TGCAGCGTTGAAGGACAGGGTCGGCTCAATGAGCAGTTCTTC. This codes for CSVEGQGRLNEQFF.

This chain joins TRBV28 and TRBJ1-5; D not certain. CDR1 and CDR2 (germline): MDHEN, SYDVKM. The CDR3 has 16 amino acids. V lost 5 bases and J lost 0, with 14 bases in between. Here the CDR3 DNA reads TGTGCCAGCAGTCCAGATTTTTCTGCTAGCAATCAGCCCCAGCATTTT. Its protein product is CASSPDFSASNQPQHF.

This chain uses TRBV11-1 with TRBJ2-3; maybe TRBD1 (6 bases). The germline gives CDR1 SGHAT, CDR2 FQDESV (reference sequence). V was shortened by 2 bases and J by 1 base, with 13 bases between the two germline ends. The CDR3 contains 16 residues. The CDR3 protein is CASSLLRGSRTDTQYF. The CDR3 DNA sequence: TGTGCCAGCAGCTTACTCAGGGGAAGCCGCACAGATACGCAGTATTTT.

This clone was recorded once. The CDR3 DNA follows: TGTGCCAGCAGCCCAGGAATTTATCAGCCCCAGCATTTT. It is translated as CASSPGIYQPQHF. This chain links TRBV7-9 with TRBJ1-5; D remains unclear. Trimming removed 5 bases from V and 5 bases from J, with 10 bases in between. CDR3 size: 13 residues. Germline CDR1 SEHNR, CDR2 FQNEAQ (reference sequence).

The rearrangement joins TRBV7-8 to TRBJ2-7, with 13 bases aligning to TRBD2. Germline V gene lookup returns CDR1 SGHVS and CDR2 FQNEAQ. This CDR3 is built from 16 residues. The V and J ends lost 5 bases and 2 bases, in that order; junction bases with no gene match: 6. The CDR3 coding sequence is TGTGCCAGCAGCCTCACTGGACTAGCGGGAGCCTACGAGCAGTACTTC. Translating it yields CASSLTGLAGAYEQYF.

The chain links TRBV7-9 to TRBJ2-1, with 8 bases that match TRBD1. With 5 bases clipped from V and 6 bases from J, the junction kept 9 bases outside the gene matches. Germline lookup yields CDR1 SEHNR and CDR2 FQNEAQ (reference sequence). The CDR3 consists of 15 residues. Written as DNA, the CDR3 is TGTGCCAGCAGCACAGGGGGGCTAGTGCGCAATGAGCAGTTCTTC. Translating gives CASSTGGLVRNEQFF.

Points on this clone: Other nucleotide sequences in the sample specify the same CDR3. The chain carries TRBV28 and TRBJ2-2; unclear D gene. The CDR3 runs to 15 residues. The ends were cut back, 3 bases at V and 1 base at J, with 9 bases in the middle. The germline gives CDR1 MDHEN, CDR2 SYDVKM. The CDR3 sequence: CASSFGTVNTGELFF. CDR3 DNA: TGTGCCAGCAGTTTCGGTACGGTGAACACCGGGGAGCTGTTTTTT.

V and J are TRBV2 and TRBJ2-2, with D possibly being TRBD1 or TRBD2 (6 bases each). This CDR3 has 13 residues. From germline, CDR1 is SNHLY and CDR2 FYNNEI. V was shortened by 7 bases and J by 8 bases, with 14 bases between the two germline ends. The CDR3 reads CASKRGGLGELFF. DNA for the CDR3: TGTGCCAGCAAAAGAGGGGGGTTAGGGGAGCTGTTTTTT.

V and J are TRBV27 and TRBJ1-2; D unclear. CDR1 is MNHEY, CDR2 SMNVEV, per germline (reference sequence). CDR3 length: 14 residues. V lost 4 bases and J lost 7, with 16 bases in between. CDR3 in amino acids: CASSSVGSAGGYTF. The CDR3 nucleotides are TGTGCCAGCAGTTCGGTGGGGTCGGCGGGTGGCTACACCTTC.

The J gene is TRBJ2-1, the V gene TRBV9, with D perhaps TRBD2 (6 bases). V was cut by 4 bases and J by 0 bases, with 17 bases left in between. The CDR3 covers 17 residues. Per germline, CDR1 SGDLS and CDR2 YYNGEE. The CDR3 coding sequence is TGTGCCAGCAGCCCCCGACTTAGCGGTAGCTCCTACAATGAGCAGTTCTTC. Encoded protein: CASSPRLSGSSYNEQFF.

This clone was seen a single time. This sample includes further DNA sequences coding for the same CDR3. The rearrangement links TRBV5-6 to TRBJ1-1, with D possibly being TRBD1 (5 bases). This CDR3 has 13 residues. Germline CDR1 reads SGHDT; CDR2 reads YYEEEE. The ends were cut back, 2 bases at V and 4 bases at J, with 9 bases in the middle. DNA of the CDR3: TGTGCCAGCAGCTTTACAGGCGGCACTGAAGCTTTCTTT. It specifies CASSFTGGTEAFF.

This clone came up once. The chain carries TRBV5-1 and TRBJ1-3, with TRBD1 matching over 7 bases. The germline V gene encodes CDR1 SGHRS and CDR2 YFSETQ. The CDR3 has 16 amino acids. The junction had 3 bases not matched to a gene; V was cut back by 0 bases and J by 0 bases. This CDR3 reads CASSLAGQDSGNTIYF. For the CDR3, the DNA is TGCGCCAGCAGCTTGGCCGGACAGGACTCTGGAAACACCATATATTTT.

This clone has a single count. V gene TRBV10-3 combines with J gene TRBJ2-4, with D perhaps TRBD1 (5 bases). The V end lost 3 bases, the J end lost 1 base, and 10 bases lay between the germline ends. The CDR3 totals 15 residues. The germline CDR1 and CDR2 sequences are ENHRY and SYGVKD. The CDR3 bases are TGTGCCATCAGTGAAGGGGTCTTGGCCAAAAACATTCAGTACTTC. Its translation is CAISEGVLAKNIQYF.

This CDR3 reads CASSYSKRVVETQYF. CDR3 bases: TGTGCCAGCAGTTACTCGAAACGGGTCGTGGAGACCCAGTACTTC. V usage is TRBV6-6 and J usage is TRBJ2-5; D gene uncertain. V lost 0 bases and J lost 5, with 13 bases in between. The CDR3 extends over 15 amino acids. Germline assignment: CDR1 MNHNY and CDR2 SVGAGI (reference sequence).

The gene calls are TRBV6-5 and TRBJ1-3; D ambiguous. This CDR3 comprises 15 residues. CDR1 MNHEY and CDR2 SVGAGI come from the germline V gene. V lost 0 bases and J 0 bases, leaving 6 bases between the germline ends. This CDR3 is CASSYSISSGNTIYF. CDR3 coding DNA: TGTGCCAGCAGTTACTCGATTTCCTCTGGAAACACCATATATTTT.

This chain connects TRBV13 to TRBJ1-2; D gene unclear. Germline assignment: CDR1 PRHDT and CDR2 FYEKMQ (reference sequence). V was cut by 1 base and J by 7 bases, with 13 bases left in between. This CDR3 is 14 amino acids long. The CDR3 DNA is TGTGCCAGCAGCTTAGCCCCGGGATTGTTTGGCTACACCTTC. Protein sequence: CASSLAPGLFGYTF. Based on the CDR3 plus reference TRBV13 and TRBJ1-2, the full variable domain is AAGVIQSPRHLIKEKRETATLKCYPIPRHDTVYWYQQGPGQDPQFLISFYEKMQSDKGSIPDRFSAQQFSDYHSELNMSSLELGDSALYFCASSLAPGLFGYTFGSGTRLTVV.

This chain joins TRBV2 and TRBJ2-1; D gene uncertain. The V end lost 4 bases, the J end lost 1 base, and 14 bases lay between the germline ends. This CDR3 has 16 amino acids. In germline, CDR1 is SNHLY, CDR2 FYNNEI. CDR3 sequence: CASSGFQTHSYNEQFF. The CDR3 DNA reads as TGTGCCAGCAGTGGGTTCCAGACCCATTCCTACAATGAGCAGTTCTTC.

V usage is TRBV6-6 and J usage is TRBJ2-7, with no clear D. The V end was cut by 2 bases, the J end by 2 bases, with 10 bases between. Germline CDR1 and CDR2: MNHNY and SVGAGI (reference sequence). CDR3 length equals 14 residues. CDR3 bases: TGTGCCAGCAGTTACAGGTCCGGCACCTACGAGCAGTACTTC. Protein: CASSYRSGTYEQYF.

The sample holds a few counts of this clone. The V and J genes are TRBV27 and TRBJ1-1, with a tentative D call TRBD1 (5 bases). The CDR3 runs 15 residues. Per the germline V gene, CDR1 is MNHEY and CDR2 is SMNVEV (reference sequence). V was trimmed by 8 bases and J by 0 bases, leaving 16 bases between them. The CDR3 loop reads CASWGQGTMNTEAFF. The CDR3 bases are TGTGCCAGCTGGGGCCAGGGAACCATGAACACTGAAGCTTTCTTT.

This sequence joins TRBV28 and TRBJ2-3; D remains ambiguous. Trimming shortened V by 3 bases and J by 0 bases, and 10 bases separated the two germline ends. The CDR3 spans 15 residues. In germline, CDR1 is MDHEN, CDR2 SYDVKM. The CDR3 here is CASSFGSRSTDTQYF. CDR3 DNA: TGTGCCAGCAGTTTTGGTTCCCGGAGCACAGATACGCAGTATTTT. Full variable domain (rest looked up from reference TRBV28 and TRBJ2-3): DVKVTQSSRYLVKRTGEKVFLECVQDMDHENMFWYRQDPGLGLRLIYFSYDVKMKEKGDIPEGYSVSREKKERFSLILESASTNQTSMYLCASSFGSRSTDTQYFGPGTRLTVL.

This clone was counted between two and nine times. The chain combines TRBV10-1 with TRBJ1-1; D ambiguous. The ends were cut back, 0 bases at V and 8 bases at J, with 16 bases in the middle. The CDR3 loop spans 15 amino acids. CDR1 and CDR2 (germline): WNHNN, SYGVQD (reference sequence). The CDR3 nucleotides are TGCGCCAGCAGTGAGTCTTTGAGTCCCCCCGGCGAAGCTTTCTTT. Encoded protein: CASSESLSPPGEAFF.